The 19 T cell receptor beta chains given below trace back to one sample, sequenced in a study of early T cells in non-severe SARS-CoV-2 infection. From the 5' RACE reads, TCRdb called clonotypes with MiXCR, one entry per CDR3 protein. The top ten hold approximately 8.5% of the sample, which has approximately 30,000 distinct CDR3 sequences, 4% to 5% seen once. Sequenced material: whole blood. The receptors were gathered from an adult who was a healthcare worker with PCR-confirmed SARS-CoV-2 infection or an uninfected control (not recorded which).

The chain combines TRBV11-2 with TRBJ2-5, with 7 bases lining up with TRBD1. The CDR3 consists of 13 residues. V dropped 4 bases and J dropped 4; count of bases not matched to a gene: 3. Germline CDR1 is SGHAT and CDR2 is FQNNGV. This CDR3 is CASSYDRVETQYF. In DNA form, the CDR3 reads TGTGCCAGCAGCTACGACAGGGTAGAGACCCAGTACTTC.

This chain uses TRBV28 with TRBJ2-7; 9 bases are shared with TRBD1. From germline, CDR1 is MDHEN and CDR2 SYDVKM. The V gene end was trimmed by 3 bases and the J gene end by 6 bases; junction bases not matched to a gene: 9. This CDR3 has 15 amino acids. The CDR3 nucleotides read TGTGCCAGCAGTTTCATGACTAAGACAGGGGGCGAGCAGTACTTC. Amino acids: CASSFMTKTGGEQYF.

This clonotype was seen ten or more times. The V and J genes are TRBV2 and TRBJ1-4, with no clear D. V lost 3 bases and J 0 bases, leaving 14 bases between the germline ends. Germline V gene lookup returns CDR1 SNHLY and CDR2 FYNNEI. The CDR3 spans 17 residues. CDR3 in DNA: TGTGCCAGCAGTGATCCCAAAGACACTGCAACTAATGAAAAACTGTTTTTT. Translating it yields CASSDPKDTATNEKLFF.

This clonotype was counted many times. J is TRBJ2-1 and V is TRBV20-1; tentatively, D is TRBD1 (6 bases). This CDR3 has 15 amino acids. Germline CDR1 DFQATT, CDR2 SNEGSKA (reference sequence). Deletions cut 5 bases from V and 3 bases from J, with 17 bases between. CDR3 in amino acids: CSAFRDPGVYNEQFF. The CDR3 DNA follows: TGCAGTGCTTTCCGGGACCCAGGGGTCTACAATGAGCAGTTCTTC.

This clonotype was recorded many times. This chain joins TRBV12-3 or TRBV12-4 and TRBJ2-2; no firm D call. Trimming left V 2 bases short and J 6 bases short, with 1 base between. The CDR3 has 11 residues. The CDR3 coding sequence is TGTGCCAGCAGTTTACCCGGGGAGCTGTTTTTT. Residues: CASSLPGELFF.

The chain employs TRBV7-6 and TRBJ2-1; unclear D gene. V was shortened by 3 bases and J by 0 bases, with 9 bases between the two germline ends. CDR1 is SGHVS, CDR2 FNYEAQ, per germline. This CDR3 contains 15 residues. The CDR3 is CASSLTRSSYNEQFF. The CDR3 region has the DNA TGTGCCAGCAGCTTGACTCGGAGCTCCTACAATGAGCAGTTCTTC. Combining the CDR3 with reference TRBV7-6 and TRBJ2-1 gives the whole variable domain GAGVSQSPRYKVTKRGQDVALRCDPISGHVSLYWYRQALGQGPEFLTYFNYEAQQDKSGLPNDRFSAERPEGSISTLTIQRTEQRDSAMYRCASSLTRSSYNEQFFGPGTRLTVL.

The chain recombines TRBV4-1 with TRBJ2-5; 7 bases agree with TRBD1. The V gene end was trimmed by 3 bases and the J gene end by 2 bases; junction bases not matched to a gene: 12. Germline V gene sequence: CDR1 MGHRA, CDR2 YSYEKL. This CDR3 spans 17 amino acids. Here the CDR3 DNA reads TGCGCCAGCAGCCATGTATCCGGGACAGCCATACAAGAGACCCAGTACTTC. The encoded protein is CASSHVSGTAIQETQYF.

This clonotype was observed at least ten times. Its ends do not fully match the called genes, so a read error is possible. The chain employs TRBV7-7 and TRBJ1-4; no firm D call. Germline V gene data show CDR1 as SSHAT and CDR2 as FNYEAQ (reference sequence). The CDR3 is 14 residues long. CDR3 amino acids: CASSLSGTNEKLFF. CDR3 nucleotides: TGTGCCAGTAGCTTAAGTGGGACTAATGAAAAACTGTTTTTT.

This clonotype appeared a few times. The rearrangement uses TRBV7-9 and TRBJ2-7, with D perhaps TRBD1 (5 bases). Germline V gene lookup returns CDR1 SEHNR and CDR2 FQNEAQ (reference sequence). The V and J ends lost 0 bases and 9 bases respectively, with 9 bases between them. This CDR3 has 12 amino acids. CDR3: CASSLADTGQYF. The CDR3 DNA reads TGTGCCAGCAGCTTAGCAGACACAGGGCAGTACTTC.

This clonotype occurred a few times. The rearrangement uses TRBV2 and TRBJ2-1, with 9 bases aligning to TRBD2. Trimming took 8 bases from V and 4 from J; bases not matched to a gene: 3. The CDR3 sequence is 13 residues long. Germline CDR1 reads SNHLY; CDR2 reads FYNNEI. The CDR3 protein is CASLAGTYNEQFF. CDR3 DNA sequence: TGTGCCAGCCTAGCGGGGACTTACAATGAGCAGTTCTTC. The full variable domain, completed using reference TRBV2 and TRBJ2-1, is EPEVTQTPSHQVTQMGQEVILRCVPISNHLYFYWYRQILGQKVEFLVSFYNNEISEKSEIFDDQFSVERPDGSNFTLKIRSTKLEDSAMYFCASLAGTYNEQFFGPGTRLTVL.

This clonotype was seen at least ten times. This chain uses TRBV7-2 with TRBJ2-1, with unresolved D. The germline V and J ends were trimmed by 2 bases and 8 bases, with 7 bases remaining between them. From germline, CDR1 is SGHTA and CDR2 FQGNSA. The CDR3 sequence is 12 residues long. In nucleotides, the CDR3 is TGTGCCAGCAGCTTAATAGGGTATGAGCAGTTCTTC. Residues: CASSLIGYEQFF.

This clonotype came up many times. This rearrangement joins TRBV28 to TRBJ1-6; the match to TRBD1 covers 7 bases. The trim removed 7 bases at V and 0 bases at J, leaving 21 bases unmatched. The CDR3 runs 21 residues. Per germline, CDR1 MDHEN and CDR2 SYDVKM. The CDR3 bases are TGTGCCAGCACCTCTCATACCGGGACAGCTGCCTATAGCTCCTATAATTCACCCCTCCACTTT. It codes for CASTSHTGTAAYSSYNSPLHF.

The V gene is TRBV7-3, the J gene TRBJ2-7; 10 nucleotides line up with TRBD2. The CDR3 has 13 amino acids. CDR1 and CDR2 (germline): SGHTA, FQGTGA. V dropped 2 bases and J dropped 5; count of bases not matched to a gene: 0. CDR3 sequence: CASSLGLADEQYF. CDR3 nucleotide sequence: TGTGCCAGCAGCTTAGGACTAGCGGACGAGCAGTACTTC.

This clonotype was seen many times. The chain uses TRBV5-4 and TRBJ2-3; 10 bases agree with TRBD2. V lost 0 bases and J lost 1; bases outside the gene matches: 2. CDR3 size: 16 residues. Germline V gene sequence: CDR1 SGHNT, CDR2 YYREEE (reference sequence). This CDR3 is CASSLGLAGGTDTQYF. In DNA, the CDR3 is TGTGCCAGCAGCTTGGGACTAGCGGGCGGCACAGATACGCAGTATTTT.

The chain is built from TRBV6-2 or TRBV6-3 and TRBJ2-7; a possible D gene is TRBD2 (6 bases). Germline CDR1 is MNHEY and CDR2 is SVGEGT. This CDR3 region has 15 residues. V was cut by 5 bases and J by 2 bases, with 16 bases left in between. CDR3 amino acids: CASSRRGPEPYEQYF. The CDR3 DNA follows: TGTGCCAGCAGTCGGCGGGGCCCTGAACCCTACGAGCAGTACTTC.

This clonotype was detected only a few times. V usage is TRBV6-5 and J usage is TRBJ1-5; possibly TRBD1 for D (5 bases). In germline, CDR1 is MNHEY, CDR2 SVGAGI. The V and J ends lost 4 bases and 4 bases respectively, with 8 bases between them. The length of the CDR3 is 13 residues. DNA for the CDR3: TGTGCCAGCAGTTTTGGACAAAATCAGCCCCAGCATTTT. This gives the protein CASSFGQNQPQHF.

A remark on this clonotype: This may stem from a read error, because a much larger clone lies one nucleotide away. J is TRBJ2-1 and V is TRBV7-6; TRBD2 agrees at 9 bases. The CDR3 covers 15 residues. The germline gives CDR1 SGHVS, CDR2 FNYEAQ. J lost 2 bases, V lost 2 bases, and 1 base had no gene match. The CDR3: CASSLIAGAYNEQFF. The CDR3 nucleotides are TGTGCCAGCAGCTTAATAGCGGGGGCCTACAATGAGCAGTTCTTC.

This clonotype was observed many times. The chain employs TRBV7-2 and TRBJ1-1; the D gene is possibly TRBD1 (5 bases). CDR3 size: 14 residues. CDR1 and CDR2 from the germline V gene are SGHTA and FQGNSA. Trimming stripped 0 bases from V and 8 bases from J, with 13 bases between. In DNA form, the CDR3 reads TGTGCCAGCAGCTTAGCTCAGGGACGCAACGAAGCTTTCTTT. Translated: CASSLAQGRNEAFF.

This clonotype was counted many times. This chain links TRBV14 with TRBJ2-5; weak D call: TRBD1 (6 bases). Germline CDR1 SGHDN, CDR2 FVKESK. The CDR3 sequence is 17 residues long. Trimming removed 1 base at V and 7 bases at J, with 22 bases between. The CDR3 is CASSQANRADIRWTQYF. The CDR3 bases are TGTGCCAGCAGCCAAGCGAACAGGGCCGACATAAGATGGACCCAGTACTTC.